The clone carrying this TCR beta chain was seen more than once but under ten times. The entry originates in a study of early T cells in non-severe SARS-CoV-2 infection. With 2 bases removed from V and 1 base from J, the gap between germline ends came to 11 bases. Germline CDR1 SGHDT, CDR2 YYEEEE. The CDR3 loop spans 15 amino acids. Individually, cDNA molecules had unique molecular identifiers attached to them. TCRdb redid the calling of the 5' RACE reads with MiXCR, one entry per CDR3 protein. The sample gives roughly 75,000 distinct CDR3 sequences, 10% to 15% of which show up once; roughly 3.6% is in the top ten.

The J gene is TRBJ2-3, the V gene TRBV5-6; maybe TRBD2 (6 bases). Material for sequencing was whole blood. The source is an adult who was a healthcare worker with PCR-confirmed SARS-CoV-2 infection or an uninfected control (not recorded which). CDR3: CASSLGGSGTDTQYF. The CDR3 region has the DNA TGTGCCAGCAGCTTAGGAGGGAGTGGCACAGATACGCAGTATTTT.